This TCR beta chain is from a study of early T cells in non-severe SARS-CoV-2 infection. Study-wide context: It was bulk RNA from unsorted whole blood that was sequenced, and the chains were unpaired.

In the library, individual cDNA molecules carried attached unique molecular identifiers. TCRdb fed the 5' RACE reads into MiXCR, producing one record per CDR3 protein. Here the sample spans about 110,000 distinct CDR3 sequences, 12% being singletons. Between the trimmed V and J ends, which lost 4 bases and 5 bases, there was a span of 21 bases. The CDR3 loop spans 18 amino acids. Germline assignment: CDR1 MNHEY and CDR2 SVGAGI. There are many counts of this clonotype. This rearrangement joins TRBV6-5 to TRBJ1-6; D is perhaps TRBD1 (6 bases). The sequence came from an adult who was a healthcare worker with PCR-confirmed SARS-CoV-2 infection or an uninfected control (not recorded which). Specimen: whole blood. CDR3 sequence (DNA): TGTGCCAGCAGTTTCCACGGAACCGGGACATATAATAATTCACCCCTCCACTTT. Translated: CASSFHGTGTYNNSPLHF.